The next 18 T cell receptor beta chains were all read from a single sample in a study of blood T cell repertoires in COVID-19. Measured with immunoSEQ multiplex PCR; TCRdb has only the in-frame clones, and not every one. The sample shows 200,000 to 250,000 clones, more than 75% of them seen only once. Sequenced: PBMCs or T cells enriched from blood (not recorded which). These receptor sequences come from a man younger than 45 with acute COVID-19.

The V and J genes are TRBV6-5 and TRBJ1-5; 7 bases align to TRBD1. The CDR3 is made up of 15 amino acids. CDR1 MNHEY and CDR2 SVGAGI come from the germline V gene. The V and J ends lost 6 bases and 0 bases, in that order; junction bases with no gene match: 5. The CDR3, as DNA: TGTGCCAGCAGGGTCGGGACAGCTAGCAATCAGCCCCAGCATTTT. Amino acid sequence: CASRVGTASNQPQHF.

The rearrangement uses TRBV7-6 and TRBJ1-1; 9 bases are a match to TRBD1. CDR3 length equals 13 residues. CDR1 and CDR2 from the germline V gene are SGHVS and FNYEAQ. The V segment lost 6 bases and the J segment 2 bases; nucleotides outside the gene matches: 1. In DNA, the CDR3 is TGTGCCAGCAGAACAGGGGGCAACACTGAAGCTTTCTTT. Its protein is CASRTGGNTEAFF.

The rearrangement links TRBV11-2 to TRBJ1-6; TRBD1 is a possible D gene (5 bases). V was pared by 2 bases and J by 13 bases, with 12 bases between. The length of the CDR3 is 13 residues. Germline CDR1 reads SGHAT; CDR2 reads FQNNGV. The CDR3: CASSLITQGPLHF. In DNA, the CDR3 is TGTGCCAGCAGCTTAATCACTCAGGGCCCCCTCCACTTT. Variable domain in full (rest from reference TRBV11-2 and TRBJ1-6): EAGVAQSPRYKIIEKRQSVAFWCNPISGHATLYWYQQILGQGPKLLIQFQNNGVVDDSQLPKDRFSAERLKGVDSTLKIQPAKLEDSAVYLCASSLITQGPLHFGNGTRLTVT.

The CDR3 bases are TGTGCCAGCAGCTACGGCGGGGGGGTCGGGGAGCTGTTTTTT. The encoded protein is CASSYGGGVGELFF. The V gene is TRBV5-4, the J gene TRBJ2-2; 9 bases agree with TRBD2. With 3 bases clipped from V and 7 bases from J, the junction kept 4 bases outside the gene matches. This CDR3 has 14 amino acids. Per the germline V gene, CDR1 is SGHNT and CDR2 is YYREEE (reference sequence).

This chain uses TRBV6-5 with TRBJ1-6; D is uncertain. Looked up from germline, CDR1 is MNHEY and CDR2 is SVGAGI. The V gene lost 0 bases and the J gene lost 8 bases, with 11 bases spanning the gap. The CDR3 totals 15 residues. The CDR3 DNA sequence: TGTGCCAGCAGTTACTCGATTGCCACTCATTCACCCCTCCACTTT. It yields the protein CASSYSIATHSPLHF.

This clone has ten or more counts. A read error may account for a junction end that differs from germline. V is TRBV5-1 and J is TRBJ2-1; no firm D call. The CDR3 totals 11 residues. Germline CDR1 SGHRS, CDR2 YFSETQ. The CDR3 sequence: CASSLGDTQIF. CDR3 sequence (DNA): TGCGCCAGCAGCTTGGGAGACACCCAAATCTTC.

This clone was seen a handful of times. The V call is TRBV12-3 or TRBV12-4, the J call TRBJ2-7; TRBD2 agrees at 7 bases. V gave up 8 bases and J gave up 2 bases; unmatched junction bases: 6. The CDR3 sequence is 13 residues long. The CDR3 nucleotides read TGTGCCAGCCGAGCTCGGGGGGCCTACGAGCAGTACTTC. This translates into CASRARGAYEQYF.

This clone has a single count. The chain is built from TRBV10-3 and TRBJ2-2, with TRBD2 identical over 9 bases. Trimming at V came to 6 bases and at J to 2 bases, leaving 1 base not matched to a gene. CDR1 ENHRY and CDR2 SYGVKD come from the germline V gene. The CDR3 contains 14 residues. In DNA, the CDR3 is TGTGCCATCAGGGGACTAGCTAACACCGGGGAGCTGTTTTTT. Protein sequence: CAIRGLANTGELFF.

The chain's CDR3 is CASSLDRGMTEAFF. The CDR3, as DNA: TGTGCCAGCAGCTTGGACAGGGGGATGACTGAAGCTTTCTTT. The genes are TRBV7-2 and TRBJ1-1, with 10 bases that match TRBD1. The V segment lost 3 bases and the J segment 5 bases; nucleotides outside the gene matches: 3. Germline V gene data show CDR1 as SGHTA and CDR2 as FQGNSA. This CDR3 is 14 amino acids long. The whole variable domain, filled in from reference TRBV7-2 and TRBJ1-1, reads GAGVSQSPSNKVTEKGKDVELRCDPISGHTALYWYRQSLGQGLEFLIYFQGNSAPDKSGLPSDRFSAERTGGSVSTLTIQRTQQEDSAVYLCASSLDRGMTEAFFGQGTRLTVV.

The CDR3 sequence is CASNPSGVSGEKLFF. DNA for the CDR3: TGTGCCAGCAACCCCTCGGGGGTATCGGGTGAAAAACTGTTTTTT. J is TRBJ1-4 and V is TRBV11-2; tentative D call: TRBD1 (5 bases). This CDR3 is built from 15 residues. V was shortened by 7 bases and J by 7 bases, with 19 bases between the two germline ends. The germline CDR1 and CDR2 sequences are SGHAT and FQNNGV.

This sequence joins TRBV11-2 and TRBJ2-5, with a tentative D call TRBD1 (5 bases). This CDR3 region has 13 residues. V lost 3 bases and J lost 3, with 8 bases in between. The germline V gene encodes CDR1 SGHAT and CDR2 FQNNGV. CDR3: CASSLQGKETQYF. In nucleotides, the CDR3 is TGTGCCAGCAGCTTGCAGGGTAAAGAGACCCAGTACTTC.

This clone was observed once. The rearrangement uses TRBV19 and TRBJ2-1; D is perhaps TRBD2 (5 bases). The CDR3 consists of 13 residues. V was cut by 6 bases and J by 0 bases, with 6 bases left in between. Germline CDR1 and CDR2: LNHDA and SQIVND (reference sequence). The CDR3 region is CASSRGSYNEQFF. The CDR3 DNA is TGTGCCAGTAGCCGGGGCTCCTACAATGAGCAGTTCTTC.

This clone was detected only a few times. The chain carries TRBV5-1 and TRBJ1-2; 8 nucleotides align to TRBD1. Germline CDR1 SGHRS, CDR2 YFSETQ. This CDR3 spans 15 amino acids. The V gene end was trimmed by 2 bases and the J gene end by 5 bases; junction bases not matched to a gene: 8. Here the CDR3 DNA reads TGCGCCAGCAGCTTCGGGACAGGCGGTTCGTATGGCTACACCTTC. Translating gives CASSFGTGGSYGYTF.

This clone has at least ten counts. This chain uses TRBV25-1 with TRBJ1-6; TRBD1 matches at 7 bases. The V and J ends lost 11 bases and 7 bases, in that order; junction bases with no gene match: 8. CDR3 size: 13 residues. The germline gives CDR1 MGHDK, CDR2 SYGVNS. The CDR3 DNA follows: TGTGCCTCCCGCGGGACAGACAATTCACCCCTCCACTTT. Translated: CASRGTDNSPLHF.

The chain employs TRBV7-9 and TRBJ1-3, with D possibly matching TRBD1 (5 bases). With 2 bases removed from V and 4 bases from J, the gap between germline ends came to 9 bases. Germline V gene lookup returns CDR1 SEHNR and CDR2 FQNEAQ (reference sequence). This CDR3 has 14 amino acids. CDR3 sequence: CASSLSGSGNTIYF. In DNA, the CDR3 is TGTGCCAGCAGCTTATCAGGGTCCGGAAACACCATATATTTT.

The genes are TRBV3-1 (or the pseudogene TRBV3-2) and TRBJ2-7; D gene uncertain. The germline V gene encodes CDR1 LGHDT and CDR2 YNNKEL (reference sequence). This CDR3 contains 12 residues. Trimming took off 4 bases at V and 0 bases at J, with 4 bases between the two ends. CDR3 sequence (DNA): TGTGCCAGCAGCCGACTCTCCTACGAGCAGTACTTC. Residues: CASSRLSYEQYF.

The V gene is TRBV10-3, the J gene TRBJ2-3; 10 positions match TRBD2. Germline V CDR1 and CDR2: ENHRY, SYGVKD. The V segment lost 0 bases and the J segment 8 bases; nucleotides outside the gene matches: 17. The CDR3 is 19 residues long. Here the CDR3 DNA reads TGTGCCATCAGTGAGTCAGATACTAGCGGGGACTCTACAAGAGGTACGCAGTATTTT. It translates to CAISESDTSGDSTRGTQYF.

CDR3 residues: CASRTGSNYGYTF. The CDR3 DNA reads as TGTGCCAGCAGGACAGGGTCGAACTATGGCTACACCTTC. This rearrangement joins TRBV6-5 to TRBJ1-2; 7 bases agree with TRBD1. This CDR3 contains 13 residues. V shed 6 bases and J 2 bases; nucleotides not matched to a gene: 3. Per the germline V gene, CDR1 is MNHEY and CDR2 is SVGAGI.